This T cell receptor beta chain was found in a study of T cells in localized non-small cell lung cancer. Study results and limitations: The greatest T cell clonality was found in uninvolved adjacent lung (higher than in tumor).

Sequenced by immunoSEQ multiplex PCR; TCRdb stores in-frame clones only, minus some. The data contain 25,000 to 35,000 clones, around 90% of them singletons. As for this clone: Its cognate antigen is unknown.

The CDR3 length is 14 residues. V lost 8 bases, J lost 2 bases, and 13 bases lay in between. CDR1 is MNHNS, CDR2 SASEGT, per germline. The sequence was collected from a woman aged 35-70 years with stage III lung adenocarcinoma. This specimen consisted of peripheral blood mononuclear cells, obtained before any cancer treatment. The chain recombines TRBV6-1 with TRBJ1-3; possibly TRBD1 for D (6 bases). The CDR3 DNA reads as TGTGCCAGCCCTGGCTCAGGGGCTGGAAACACCATATATTTT. Translated, it gives CASPGSGAGNTIYF.